These 24 T cell receptor beta chains were all obtained from the same sample, sequenced in a study of beta chain features in type 1 diabetes. Expressed TCRB transcripts were sequenced because the entire RNA isolate underwent reverse transcription. Only in-frame clones appear in the TCRdb table, and some are missing; sequencing was by immunoSEQ multiplex PCR. The sample records some 330,000 clones, approximately 9.9% being singletons. The sample comprised naive CD4+ T cells from blood. These receptors were obtained from a woman in her 30s in good health.

This rearrangement joins TRBV7-2 to TRBJ2-7; TRBD2 matches 8 bases. CDR1 SGHTA and CDR2 FQGNSA come from the germline V gene. The CDR3 is made up of 15 amino acids. V gave up 0 bases and J gave up 2 bases; unmatched junction bases: 3. CDR3 sequence reads: CASSLATSETYEQYF. The CDR3 DNA sequence: TGTGCCAGCAGCTTAGCGACTAGCGAGACCTACGAGCAGTACTTC.

This clone turned up a few times. The chain uses TRBV4-3 and TRBJ2-5; D is ambiguous. Germline loops: CDR1 LGHNA, CDR2 YSLEER. This CDR3 has 16 residues. The V end lost 0 bases, the J end lost 1 base, and 12 bases lay between the germline ends. The CDR3 spells CASSQEANERQETQYF. The CDR3 DNA is TGCGCCAGCAGCCAAGAAGCAAACGAGCGCCAAGAGACCCAGTACTTC.

This clone showed up just a few times. The chain employs TRBV5-6 and TRBJ2-4; 8 nucleotides match TRBD1. This CDR3 contains 15 residues. J lost 5 bases, V lost 1 base, and 5 bases had no gene match. The germline gives CDR1 SGHDT, CDR2 YYEEEE. CDR3 in amino acids: CASSLWAGGQNIQYF. The CDR3 region has the DNA TGTGCCAGCAGCTTGTGGGCAGGGGGCCAAAACATTCAGTACTTC. The variable domain in full, completed from reference TRBV5-6 and TRBJ2-4, reads DAGVTQSPTHLIKTRGQQVTLRCSPKSGHDTVSWYQQALGQGPQFIFQYYEEEERQRGNFPDRFSGHQFPNYSSELNVNALLLGDSALYLCASSLWAGGQNIQYFGAGTRLSVL.

The chain uses TRBV30 and TRBJ1-1, with D perhaps TRBD1 (6 bases). The V end was cut by 7 bases, the J end by 1 base, with 13 bases between. CDR1 is GTSNPN, CDR2 SVGIG, per germline (reference sequence). The CDR3 loop spans 13 amino acids. The CDR3 region is CASTLQGNTEAFF. The CDR3 DNA sequence: TGTGCCTCCACACTACAGGGGAACACTGAAGCTTTCTTT.

A few counts support this clone. The chain employs TRBV19 and TRBJ2-5, with 8 bases lining up with TRBD1. CDR1 is LNHDA and CDR2 is SQIVND in the germline V gene (reference sequence). The trim removed 3 bases at V and 3 bases at J, leaving 6 bases unmatched. CDR3 size: 15 residues. CDR3 nucleotide sequence: TGTGCCAGTAGTATTACAGGGGGTGCGGAAGAGACCCAGTACTTC. It encodes CASSITGGAEETQYF.

The chain carries TRBV6-1 and TRBJ2-7, with D possibly TRBD1 on 5 matching bases. The CDR3 length is 14 residues. In germline, CDR1 is MNHNS, CDR2 SASEGT. Between the trimmed V and J ends, which lost 3 bases and 2 bases, there was a span of 11 bases. CDR3 protein: CASSDVQGTYEQYF. The CDR3, as DNA: TGTGCCAGCAGTGATGTCCAGGGAACCTACGAGCAGTACTTC.

The chain recombines TRBV25-1 with TRBJ2-2, with TRBD2 identical over 7 bases. The V gene's germline CDR1 is MGHDK and CDR2 SYGVNS. There are 16 residues in the CDR3. The trim removed 3 bases at V and 6 bases at J, leaving 10 bases unmatched. In nucleotides, the CDR3 is TGTGCCAGCAGTGATTTGGGCAAGGGAGGGGCCGGGGAGCTGTTTTTT. Encoded protein: CASSDLGKGGAGELFF.

The chain links TRBV19 to TRBJ1-2, with unresolved D. Germline V gene lookup returns CDR1 LNHDA and CDR2 SQIVND (reference sequence). V shed 3 bases and J shed 7 bases, with 18 bases lying between them. The CDR3 totals 15 residues. CDR3: CASSIQTPGGSGYTF. CDR3 sequence (DNA): TGTGCCAGTAGTATCCAGACCCCAGGTGGATCTGGCTACACCTTC.

This chain links TRBV5-4 with TRBJ2-3; 7 bases agree with TRBD2. V shed 0 bases, J shed 7 bases, and the junction held 8 bases outside the gene matches. The CDR3 loop spans 15 amino acids. The germline gives CDR1 SGHNT, CDR2 YYREEE (reference sequence). CDR3 nucleotide sequence: TGTGCCAGCAGCTTGGCAGGGAGGGTCTCCCATACGCAGTATTTT. Translated, it gives CASSLAGRVSHTQYF.

J is TRBJ2-1 and V is TRBV18, with 8 bases lining up with TRBD2. After removal of 2 bases from V and 3 bases from J, the junction contained 6 bases not matched to a gene. This CDR3 comprises 16 residues. Germline CDR1 and CDR2: KGHSH and LQKENI. The CDR3 spells CASSPALAGSYNEQFF. The CDR3 nucleotides read TGTGCCAGCTCACCAGCTCTAGCGGGCAGCTACAATGAGCAGTTCTTC.

The CDR3 sequence: CASSPTGGGGYEQYF. DNA for the CDR3: TGTGCCAGCAGTCCGACAGGGGGAGGAGGCTACGAGCAGTACTTC. V and J are TRBV28 and TRBJ2-7; 9 bases fit TRBD1. CDR1 is MDHEN and CDR2 is SYDVKM in the germline V gene. Trimming cost V 5 bases and J 3 bases; bases outside gene matches: 8. The CDR3 loop spans 15 amino acids.

This sequence joins TRBV27 and TRBJ2-1, with 15 bases fitting TRBD2. The CDR3 runs 17 residues. The J segment lost 7 bases and the V segment lost 5 bases, leaving 9 bases of the junction unmatched. Germline values: CDR1 MNHEY, CDR2 SMNVEV (reference sequence). As DNA, the CDR3 is TGTGCCAGCAGTCCTCTGGGACTAGCGGGAGGTGGGAATGAGCAGTTCTTC. It encodes CASSPLGLAGGGNEQFF.

This chain connects TRBV7-9 to TRBJ2-7; 10 nucleotides agree with TRBD2. In germline, CDR1 is SEHNR, CDR2 FQNEAQ (reference sequence). The V gene end was trimmed by 0 bases and the J gene end by 1 base; junction bases not matched to a gene: 3. The CDR3 spans 16 residues. CDR3 DNA sequence: TGTGCCAGCAGCTTAGCGCTAGCGGGAGCGTCCTACGAGCAGTACTTC. It encodes CASSLALAGASYEQYF.

This chain connects TRBV2 to TRBJ2-7; D is unresolved. Trimming stripped 3 bases from V and 0 bases from J, with 12 bases between. Per the germline V gene, CDR1 is SNHLY and CDR2 is FYNNEI. The CDR3 has 15 residues. The CDR3 is CASSDSTQSSYEQYF. The CDR3 DNA reads as TGTGCCAGCAGTGATTCGACACAGAGCTCCTACGAGCAGTACTTC.

Only a few counts were recorded for this clone. V and J are TRBV9 and TRBJ2-7; 12 bases line up with TRBD2. The CDR3 has 14 residues. In germline, CDR1 is SGDLS, CDR2 YYNGEE. The trim removed 0 bases at V and 12 bases at J, leaving 7 bases unmatched. Written as DNA, the CDR3 is TGTGCCAGCAGCGTAGGGACTAGCGGGGAACCACGGTACTTC. The encoded protein is CASSVGTSGEPRYF. The full variable domain, completed using reference TRBV9 and TRBJ2-7, is DSGVTQTPKHLITATGQRVTLRCSPRSGDLSVYWYQQSLDQGLQFLIQYYNGEERAKGNILERFSAQQFPDLHSELNLSSLELGDSALYFCASSVGTSGEPRYFGPGTRLTVT.

J is TRBJ2-5 and V is TRBV7-2; 10 nucleotides line up with TRBD2. The CDR3 consists of 19 residues. Losses at the gene ends were 1 base for V and 7 bases for J; bases not matched to a gene: 18. CDR1 and CDR2 (germline): SGHTA, FQGNSA. In nucleotides, the CDR3 is TGTGCCAGCAGCTTAGTCTTACTAGCGGGACTAAAAGGCCCTGGGACCCAGTACTTC. Protein: CASSLVLLAGLKGPGTQYF.

The chain joins TRBV7-9 to TRBJ2-1; 11 nucleotides match TRBD1. The length of the CDR3 is 15 residues. J gave up 8 bases and V 4 bases, and 7 bases lay outside the gene matches. Germline V gives CDR1 SEHNR, CDR2 FQNEAQ (reference sequence). CDR3 coding DNA: TGTGCCAGCAGCTCCGGGACAGGGGGTTTAGATGAGCAGTTCTTC. Encoded protein: CASSSGTGGLDEQFF.

The chain has TRBV18 and TRBJ2-7, with a weak D call TRBD2 (6 bases). Germline-derived CDR1 and CDR2 are KGHSH and LQKENI. The CDR3 runs to 14 residues. V was shortened by 2 bases and J by 6 bases, with 14 bases between the two germline ends. DNA for the CDR3: TGTGCCAGCTCACCATTGGCGGGGCTTGGCGAGCAGTACTTC. Encoded protein: CASSPLAGLGEQYF.

This clone was counted a few times. The V gene is TRBV5-1, the J gene TRBJ2-3; TRBD2 agrees at 7 bases. This CDR3 is built from 13 residues. CDR1 is SGHRS, CDR2 YFSETQ, per germline. J lost 4 bases, V lost 3 bases, and 2 bases had no gene match. The CDR3 loop reads CASSSTSPDTQYF. The CDR3 nucleotides read TGCGCCAGCAGCTCGACTAGCCCAGATACGCAGTATTTT. The variable domain in full, completed from reference TRBV5-1 and TRBJ2-3, reads KAGVTQTPRYLIKTRGQQVTLSCSPISGHRSVSWYQQTPGQGLQFLFEYFSETQRNKGNFPGRFSGRQFSNSRSEMNVSTLELGDSALYLCASSSTSPDTQYFGPGTRLTVL.

The chain couples TRBV27 to TRBJ1-4; 9 bases match TRBD1. The junction had 10 bases not matched to a gene; V was cut back by 6 bases and J by 8 bases. The germline V gene has CDR1 MNHEY and CDR2 SMNVEV (reference sequence). CDR3 length equals 15 residues. The DNA of the CDR3 is TGTGCCAGCAGGGGATTCGGGACAGGGAGAGAAAAACTGTTTTTT. This gives the protein CASRGFGTGREKLFF.

CDR3 protein: CASSRGQSSYNEQFF. The CDR3 DNA reads as TGTGCCAGCAGCCGGGGACAGAGCTCGTACAATGAGCAGTTCTTC. The rearrangement joins TRBV7-9 to TRBJ2-1, with TRBD1 matching over 7 bases. The CDR3 consists of 15 residues. Germline trimming cut 5 bases from V and 4 bases from J; bases unmatched to any gene: 8. Germline V gives CDR1 SEHNR, CDR2 FQNEAQ (reference sequence).

The gene calls are TRBV28 and TRBJ2-3; D remains unclear. CDR3 length: 14 residues. With 5 bases removed from V and 4 bases from J, the gap between germline ends came to 13 bases. Germline V lookup: CDR1 MDHEN, CDR2 SYDVKM. The CDR3 DNA reads as TGTGCCAGCAGTACTACGACTCACCCAGATACGCAGTATTTT. Protein sequence: CASSTTTHPDTQYF. The full variable domain, in which reference TRBV28 and TRBJ2-3 provide the parts outside the CDR3, is DVKVTQSSRYLVKRTGEKVFLECVQDMDHENMFWYRQDPGLGLRLIYFSYDVKMKEKGDIPEGYSVSREKKERFSLILESASTNQTSMYLCASSTTTHPDTQYFGPGTRLTVL.

The chain couples TRBV7-2 to TRBJ2-7; D uncertain. Trimming cost V 3 bases and J 3 bases, with 6 bases left between them. The germline V gene has CDR1 SGHTA and CDR2 FQGNSA. The CDR3 contains 12 residues. Here the CDR3 reads CASSLTLYEQYF. DNA for the CDR3: TGTGCCAGCAGCTTGACTCTCTACGAGCAGTACTTC.

This clone came up a few times. The chain is built from TRBV25-1 and TRBJ2-1; 14 bases map to TRBD2. J was trimmed by 8 bases and V by 3 bases; bases with no gene match: 12. This CDR3 is built from 18 residues. Germline V CDR1 and CDR2: MGHDK, SYGVNS. The chain's CDR3 is CASSDLRLAGGPLDEQFF. In nucleotides, the CDR3 is TGTGCCAGCAGTGACCTTAGACTAGCGGGAGGGCCGTTGGATGAGCAGTTCTTC.